This TCR beta chain was documented in a study of T cells in Graves' hyperthyroidism and ophthalmopathy. Used for diagnoses were clinical symptoms, serum thyroxine and TRAb, thyroid ultrasound and orbital computed tomography. CDR1 is MRHNA, CDR2 SNTAGT, per germline. The V end was cut by 6 bases, the J end by 5 bases, with 20 bases between. The CDR3 is 15 residues long. What was amplified from RNA transcripts were TCR beta CDR3 regions. A set of HTBI primers served as the primers for a first-round RT-PCR of the TCR CDR3. TCRdb re-called the multiplex PCR reads through MiXCR, storing one row per CDR3 protein. This table has around 690,000 distinct CDR3 sequences, 15% to 20% appearing once.

This receptor was obtained from a man aged 50 to 60 with Graves' hyperthyroidism. The V gene is TRBV6-4, the J gene TRBJ2-7; D is uncertain. The source material was blood. The CDR3 is CASSTRKSHGHEQYF. The CDR3 coding sequence is TGTGCCAGCAGCACCCGAAAATCACACGGACACGAGCAGTACTTC.